This TCR beta chain emerged from a study of T cell responses to AZD1222 COVID-19 vaccine. Some clones are missing from TCRdb's copy, which holds only in-frame ones; the method was immunoSEQ multiplex PCR. The sample holds about 150,000 clones, more than 90% seen once. The germline V gene encodes CDR1 LNHDA and CDR2 SQIVND (reference sequence). V lost 1 base to trimming and J lost 5 bases, with 14 bases between them. The CDR3 spans 15 residues. Comment on this clone: The antigen remains undetermined.

General study points: Clonal diversity was possibly underestimated, and white British individuals and females predominated among donors.

The receptor comes from an adult who received the AZD1222 COVID-19 vaccine. The chain uses TRBV19 and TRBJ1-1, with D maybe TRBD1 (5 bases). The sequencing here drew on peripheral blood, taken 28 days after the second AZD1222 dose. CDR3 amino acids: CASSIGSRVGTEAFF. The CDR3 region has the DNA TGTGCCAGTAGTATAGGCTCCAGGGTTGGAACTGAAGCTTTCTTT.